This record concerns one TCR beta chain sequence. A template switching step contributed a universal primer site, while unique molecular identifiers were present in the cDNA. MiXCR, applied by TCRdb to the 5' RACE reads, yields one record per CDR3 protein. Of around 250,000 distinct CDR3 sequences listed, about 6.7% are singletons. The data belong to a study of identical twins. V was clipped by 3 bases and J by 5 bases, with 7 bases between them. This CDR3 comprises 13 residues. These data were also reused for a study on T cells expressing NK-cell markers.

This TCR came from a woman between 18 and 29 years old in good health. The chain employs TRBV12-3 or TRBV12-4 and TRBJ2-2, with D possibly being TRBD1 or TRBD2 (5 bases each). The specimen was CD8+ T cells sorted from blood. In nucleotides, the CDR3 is TGTGCCAGCAGTTTCGGGACGACCGGGGAGCTGTTTTTT. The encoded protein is CASSFGTTGELFF.